These 21 T cell receptor beta chains share one sample of origin, sequenced in a study of shared clonotypes between healthy human individuals. The data were produced by immunoSEQ multiplex PCR, yet TCRdb's version contains in-frame clones alone and is incomplete. This table holds approximately 1,000,000 clones, about 80% found once. Sequencing was done on a sample of memory CD4+ T cells from PBMCs. Subset defined: CD45RA-negative fraction. Every receptor here comes from a young man in good health. Some clones in this sample may be carry-over from other donors' samples.

Concerning this clone itself: A far larger clone differs by one base, so this is likely a read error. CDR3 in DNA: TGTGTCAGCAGCCGCCGAACAGGAGAAACCGGGGAGCTGTTTTTT. Amino acids: CVSSRRTGETGELFF. The chain carries TRBV4-2 and TRBJ2-2; weak D call: TRBD1 (5 bases). From germline, CDR1 is LGHNA and CDR2 YNFKEQ. The CDR3 sequence is 15 residues long.

The genes are TRBV19 and TRBJ2-7, with 9 bases lining up with TRBD1. In germline, CDR1 is LNHDA, CDR2 SQIVND (reference sequence). V gave up 1 base and J gave up 4 bases; unmatched junction bases: 17. The CDR3 runs 19 residues. The chain's CDR3 is CASSIGVAWGQGPPYEQYF. In nucleotides, the CDR3 is TGTGCCAGTAGTATAGGGGTTGCGTGGGGACAGGGACCACCGTACGAGCAGTACTTC. Based on the CDR3 plus reference TRBV19 and TRBJ2-7, the full variable domain is DGGITQSPKYLFRKEGQNVTLSCEQNLNHDAMYWYRQDPGQGLRLIYYSQIVNDFQKGDIAEGYSVSREKKESFPLTVTSAQKNPTAFYLCASSIGVAWGQGPPYEQYFGPGTRLTVT.

This sequence joins TRBV28 and TRBJ2-7; D not resolved. V lost 5 bases and J 3 bases, leaving 20 bases between the germline ends. Germline CDR1 is MDHEN and CDR2 is SYDVKM. The CDR3 is made up of 16 amino acids. CDR3 sequence: CASSTLSLKGIYEQYF. DNA for the CDR3: TGTGCCAGCAGTACCCTCTCGCTAAAGGGAATCTACGAGCAGTACTTC.

The chain joins TRBV2 to TRBJ2-7, with TRBD1 identical over 8 bases. Germline assignment: CDR1 SNHLY and CDR2 FYNNEI. This CDR3 has 12 residues. V trimming: 10 bases; J trimming: 3 bases; junction bases outside the gene matches: 5. As DNA, the CDR3 is TGTGCCATATACAGGGGGTACTACGAGCAGTACTTC. This codes for CAIYRGYYEQYF.

This clone was counted ten times or more. Other DNA variants within this sample encode the same CDR3. This chain uses TRBV6-6 with TRBJ2-7; 9 nucleotides agree with TRBD2. V dropped 7 bases and J dropped 6; count of bases not matched to a gene: 10. This CDR3 region has 14 residues. The germline CDR1 and CDR2 sequences are MNHNY and SVGAGI (reference sequence). In DNA form, the CDR3 reads TGTGCCAGCACGCTTAGCGGGAGCTCTCCCGAGCAGTACTTC. Its translation is CASTLSGSSPEQYF.

V and J are TRBV9 and TRBJ1-1; D possibly corresponds to TRBD1 (5 bases). This CDR3 has 17 residues. The V gene lost 0 bases and the J gene lost 3 bases, with 18 bases spanning the gap. CDR1 is SGDLS, CDR2 YYNGEE, per germline. The chain's CDR3 is CASSVAGGAGRDTEAFF. The CDR3 DNA reads TGTGCCAGCAGCGTAGCGGGAGGGGCAGGGAGGGACACTGAAGCTTTCTTT.

The sample holds a few counts of this clone. This chain uses TRBV28 with TRBJ2-7; D remains unclear. The V and J ends lost 1 base and 6 bases respectively, with 10 bases between them. CDR1 and CDR2 (germline): MDHEN, SYDVKM. CDR3 length equals 13 residues. CDR3 DNA: TGTGCCAGCAGTTTATCGGATGGGGTCGAGCAGTACTTC. Translated, it gives CASSLSDGVEQYF.

This chain uses TRBV6-5 with TRBJ2-2; D possibly corresponds to TRBD2 (5 bases). Deletions cut 6 bases from V and 4 bases from J, with 9 bases between. CDR1 is MNHEY and CDR2 is SVGAGI in the germline V gene. This CDR3 comprises 13 residues. CDR3 loop: CASRWTGTGELFF. The CDR3 DNA reads TGTGCCAGCAGATGGACTGGCACCGGGGAGCTGTTTTTT.

V gene TRBV5-1 combines with J gene TRBJ1-2, with 10 nucleotides matching TRBD1. Germline CDR1 reads SGHRS; CDR2 reads YFSETQ. CDR3 length: 12 residues. After removal of 4 bases from V and 8 bases from J, the junction contained 2 bases not matched to a gene. Here the CDR3 DNA reads TGCGCCAGCAGCGCGACAGGGGGCGGCTACACCTTC. Translated, it gives CASSATGGGYTF.

The chain couples TRBV15 to TRBJ2-3; a possible D gene is TRBD2 (6 bases). Looked up from germline, CDR1 is LNHNV and CDR2 is YYDKDF (reference sequence). This CDR3 has 15 residues. The germline V and J ends were trimmed by 4 bases and 4 bases, with 15 bases remaining between them. The CDR3 DNA reads TGTGCCACCAGCACCCGGACCCGGGGGTCAGATACGCAGTATTTT. It specifies CATSTRTRGSDTQYF.

This chain links TRBV7-6 with TRBJ1-3, with 8 nucleotides matching TRBD1. CDR3 length: 14 residues. Germline-derived CDR1 and CDR2 are SGHVS and FNYEAQ. V gave up 5 bases and J gave up 4 bases; unmatched junction bases: 4. For the CDR3, the DNA is TGTGCCAGCAGCGACCGGGACAGGGGAAACACCATATATTTT. Amino acid sequence: CASSDRDRGNTIYF.

This chain connects TRBV11-2 to TRBJ1-5, with 7 bases that match TRBD1. The CDR3 is 16 amino acids. V shed 5 bases, J shed 2 bases, and the junction held 9 bases outside the gene matches. Germline V gene sequence: CDR1 SGHAT, CDR2 FQNNGV. The CDR3 loop reads CASSNRQGLGNQPQHF. The CDR3 DNA reads as TGTGCCAGCAGCAACAGACAGGGTCTGGGCAATCAGCCCCAGCATTTT.

Only a few counts were recorded for this clone. This sequence joins TRBV2 and TRBJ1-5, with a tentative D call TRBD1 (6 bases). Germline V lookup: CDR1 SNHLY, CDR2 FYNNEI. Between the trimmed V and J ends, which lost 8 bases and 8 bases, there was a span of 22 bases. The CDR3 contains 15 residues. The CDR3: CASHRRDTAGEPQHF. The CDR3 DNA reads TGTGCCAGCCACAGACGGGACACCGCAGGGGAGCCCCAGCATTTT.

The chain is built from TRBV28 and TRBJ2-1; D may be TRBD2 (6 bases). CDR3 length: 14 residues. V lost 7 bases and J lost 9, with 19 bases in between. The germline V gene encodes CDR1 MDHEN and CDR2 SYDVKM. CDR3 residues: CASISGSTRVEQFF. DNA for the CDR3: TGTGCCAGCATATCCGGGAGTACACGCGTTGAGCAGTTCTTC.

The chain carries TRBV5-8 and TRBJ1-2; D is undetermined. Germline V lookup: CDR1 SGHTS, CDR2 YDEGEE. The CDR3 is 13 amino acids. Trimming cost V 3 bases and J 4 bases, with 10 bases left between them. The CDR3 coding sequence is TGTGCCAGCAGCTATAACATGGCCTATGGCTACACCTTC. It translates to CASSYNMAYGYTF.

The chain carries TRBV2 and TRBJ2-1; D gene unclear. CDR1 is SNHLY and CDR2 is FYNNEI in the germline V gene. V lost 2 bases to trimming and J lost 4 bases, with 12 bases between them. The CDR3 contains 15 residues. Written as DNA, the CDR3 is TGTGCCAGCAGTGAACAGGACCTAAGGTACAATGAGCAGTTCTTC. Protein: CASSEQDLRYNEQFF. The entire variable domain, with the rest obtained from reference TRBV2 and TRBJ2-1, is as follows: EPEVTQTPSHQVTQMGQEVILRCVPISNHLYFYWYRQILGQKVEFLVSFYNNEISEKSEIFDDQFSVERPDGSNFTLKIRSTKLEDSAMYFCASSEQDLRYNEQFFGPGTRLTVL.

The chain carries TRBV20-1 and TRBJ2-3; D remains unclear. In germline, CDR1 is DFQATT, CDR2 SNEGSKA (reference sequence). The CDR3 extends over 11 amino acids. V gave up 6 bases and J gave up 3 bases, with 7 bases separating them. For the CDR3, the DNA is TGCAGTGCCATAAAAACAGATACGCAGTATTTT. This gives the protein CSAIKTDTQYF.

This clone appeared a few times. This sequence joins TRBV5-6 and TRBJ2-2; D is perhaps TRBD2 (5 bases). From germline, CDR1 is SGHDT and CDR2 YYEEEE. Trimming removed 2 bases from V and 0 bases from J, with 20 bases in between. This CDR3 spans 19 amino acids. The CDR3 region has the DNA TGTGCCAGCAGCTTTTTTTCGCGGGCTATTGGGTCGAACACCGGGGAGCTGTTTTTT. It is translated as CASSFFSRAIGSNTGELFF.

Regarding this clone: Other DNA sequences in the sample encode the same CDR3. V usage is TRBV6-1 and J usage is TRBJ2-7, with TRBD1 identical over 7 bases. The CDR3 consists of 13 residues. Unmatched junction bases numbered 2, after V lost 5 bases and J lost 1 base. Germline V gives CDR1 MNHNS, CDR2 SASEGT. The DNA for the CDR3 is TGTGCCAGCAGTCAACAGGGGTCCTACGAGCAGTACTTC. It codes for CASSQQGSYEQYF.

This chain links TRBV10-1 with TRBJ2-5; possibly TRBD2 for D (7 bases). V was cut by 2 bases and J by 5 bases, with 33 bases left in between. This CDR3 region has 21 residues. Germline V gene data show CDR1 as WNHNN and CDR2 as SYGVQD (reference sequence). DNA for the CDR3: TGCGCCAGCAGTGAGACCACACCCGGACAGCGGGATACCATCAAGTCGGAGACCCAGTACTTC. Protein: CASSETTPGQRDTIKSETQYF.

The chain is built from TRBV7-2 and TRBJ2-5; D possibly corresponds to TRBD2 (5 bases). This CDR3 is built from 16 residues. Germline V gene sequence: CDR1 SGHTA, CDR2 FQGNSA. Trimming shortened V by 1 base and J by 5 bases, and 17 bases separated the two germline ends. CDR3 protein: CASSLGGVQGMETQYF. In nucleotides, the CDR3 is TGTGCCAGCAGCTTAGGGGGAGTTCAAGGCATGGAGACCCAGTACTTC.